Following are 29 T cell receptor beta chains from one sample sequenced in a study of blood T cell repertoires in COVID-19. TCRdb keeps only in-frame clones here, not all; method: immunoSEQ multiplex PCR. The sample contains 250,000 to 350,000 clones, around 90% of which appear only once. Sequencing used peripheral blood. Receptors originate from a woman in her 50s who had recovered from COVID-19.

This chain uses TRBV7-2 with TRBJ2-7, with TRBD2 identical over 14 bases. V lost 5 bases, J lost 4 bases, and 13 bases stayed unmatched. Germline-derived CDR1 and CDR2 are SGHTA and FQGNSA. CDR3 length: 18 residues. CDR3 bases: TGTGCCAGCAGCGAGACTAGCGGGGGGGGCCACCTACGATACGAGCAGTACTTC. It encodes CASSETSGGGHLRYEQYF.

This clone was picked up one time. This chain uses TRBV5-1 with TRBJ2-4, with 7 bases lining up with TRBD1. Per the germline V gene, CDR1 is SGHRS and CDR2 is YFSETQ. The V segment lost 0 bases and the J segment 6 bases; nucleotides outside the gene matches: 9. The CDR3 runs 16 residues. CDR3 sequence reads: CASSLDLEGAGNIQYF. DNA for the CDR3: TGCGCCAGCAGCTTGGATCTAGAGGGGGCGGGAAACATTCAGTACTTC.

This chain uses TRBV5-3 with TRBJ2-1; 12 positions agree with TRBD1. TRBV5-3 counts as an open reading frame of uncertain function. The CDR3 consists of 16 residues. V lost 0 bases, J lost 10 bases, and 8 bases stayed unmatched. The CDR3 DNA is TGTGCCAGAAGCTTGGGGGGACAGGGGGCCCTCGGCGAGCAGTTCTTC. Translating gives CARSLGGQGALGEQFF.

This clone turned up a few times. In DNA form, the CDR3 reads TGTGCCTGGAAGACAGGCCCTGAAAGCGGGAAAGCTTTCTTT. This encodes CAWKTGPESGKAFF. The V and J genes are TRBV30 and TRBJ1-1, with a weak D call TRBD1 (6 bases). V lost 4 bases to trimming and J lost 9 bases, with 21 bases between them. In germline, CDR1 is GTSNPN, CDR2 SVGIG (reference sequence). This CDR3 is 14 amino acids long.

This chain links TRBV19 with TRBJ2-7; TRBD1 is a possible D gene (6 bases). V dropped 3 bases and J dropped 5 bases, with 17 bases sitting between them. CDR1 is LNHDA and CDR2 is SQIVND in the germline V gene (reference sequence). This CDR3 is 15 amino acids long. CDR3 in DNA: TGTGCCAGTAGTATGCAGGGGAATGATCGGCACGAGCAGTACTTC. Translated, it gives CASSMQGNDRHEQYF.

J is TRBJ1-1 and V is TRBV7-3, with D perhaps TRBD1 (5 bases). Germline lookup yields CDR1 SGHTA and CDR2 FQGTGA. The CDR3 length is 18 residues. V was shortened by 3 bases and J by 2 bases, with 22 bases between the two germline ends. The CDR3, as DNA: TGTGCCAGCAGCTTCAACATACGCCAGGGATTAGTAAACACTGAAGCTTTCTTT. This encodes CASSFNIRQGLVNTEAFF.

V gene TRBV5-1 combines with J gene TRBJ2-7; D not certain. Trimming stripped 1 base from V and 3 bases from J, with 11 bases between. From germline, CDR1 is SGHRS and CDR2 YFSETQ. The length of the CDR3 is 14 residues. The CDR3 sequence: CASSLIRSNYEQYF. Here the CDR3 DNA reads TGCGCCAGCAGCTTGATCCGGAGCAACTACGAGCAGTACTTC.

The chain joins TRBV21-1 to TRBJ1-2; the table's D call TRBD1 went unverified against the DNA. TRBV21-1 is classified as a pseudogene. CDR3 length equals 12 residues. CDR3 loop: CASSKVGDGYTF. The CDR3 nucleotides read TGTGCCAGCAGCAAAGTAGGGGATGGCTACACCTTC.

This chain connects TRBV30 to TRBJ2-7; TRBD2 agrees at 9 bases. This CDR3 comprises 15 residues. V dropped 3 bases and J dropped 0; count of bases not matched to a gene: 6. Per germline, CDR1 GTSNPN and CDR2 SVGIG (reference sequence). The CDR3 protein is CAWSVGTSSSYEQYF. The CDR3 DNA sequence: TGTGCCTGGAGCGTCGGGACTAGCAGCTCCTACGAGCAGTACTTC. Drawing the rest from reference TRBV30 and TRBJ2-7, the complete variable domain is SQTIHQWPATLVQPVGSPLSLECTVEGTSNPNLYWYRQAAGRGLQLLFYSVGIGQISSEVPQNLSASRPQDRQFILSSKKLLLSDSGFYLCAWSVGTSSSYEQYFGPGTRLTVT.

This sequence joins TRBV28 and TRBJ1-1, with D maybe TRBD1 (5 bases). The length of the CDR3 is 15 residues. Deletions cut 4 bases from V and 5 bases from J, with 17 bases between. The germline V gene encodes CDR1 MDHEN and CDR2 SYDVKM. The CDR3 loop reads CASSSPSGRGTEAFF. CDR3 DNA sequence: TGTGCCAGCAGTTCTCCGTCAGGGCGAGGAACTGAAGCTTTCTTT.

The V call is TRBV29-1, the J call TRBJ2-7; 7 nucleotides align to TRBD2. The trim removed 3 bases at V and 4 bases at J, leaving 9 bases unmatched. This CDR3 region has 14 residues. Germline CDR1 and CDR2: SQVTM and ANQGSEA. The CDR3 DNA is TGCAGCGTTGAGTTGGCGGGAGTCAATTACGAGCAGTACTTC. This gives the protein CSVELAGVNYEQYF.

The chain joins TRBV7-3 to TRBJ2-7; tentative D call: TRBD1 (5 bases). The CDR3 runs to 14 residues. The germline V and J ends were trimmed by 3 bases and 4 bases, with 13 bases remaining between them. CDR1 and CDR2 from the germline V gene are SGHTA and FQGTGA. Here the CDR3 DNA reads TGTGCCAGCAGCTTGATGGCGACAGCGTACGAGCAGTACTTC. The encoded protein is CASSLMATAYEQYF.

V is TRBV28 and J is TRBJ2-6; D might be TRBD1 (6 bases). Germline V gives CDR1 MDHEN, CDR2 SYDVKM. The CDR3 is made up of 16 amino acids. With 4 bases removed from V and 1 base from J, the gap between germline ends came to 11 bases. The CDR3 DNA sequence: TGTGCCAGCAGTTGGGGAACAGGGTCTGGGGCCAACGTCCTGACTTTC. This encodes CASSWGTGSGANVLTF.

CDR3 region: CASSRGGGSSYNEQFF. The CDR3 nucleotides read TGTGCCAGCAGCCGGGGTGGCGGGAGCTCCTACAATGAGCAGTTCTTC. This chain uses TRBV4-2 with TRBJ2-1; 7 bases match TRBD2. The CDR3 is 16 residues long. Germline CDR1 is LGHNA and CDR2 is YNFKEQ. V was pared by 4 bases and J by 0 bases, with 6 bases of the junction left unmatched.

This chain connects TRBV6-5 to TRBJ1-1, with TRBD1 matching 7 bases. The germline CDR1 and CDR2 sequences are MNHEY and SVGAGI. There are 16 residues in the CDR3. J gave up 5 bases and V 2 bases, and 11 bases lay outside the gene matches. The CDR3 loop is CASSYIGRGFETEAFF. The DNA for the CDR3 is TGTGCCAGCAGTTACATCGGCAGGGGGTTTGAGACTGAAGCTTTCTTT.

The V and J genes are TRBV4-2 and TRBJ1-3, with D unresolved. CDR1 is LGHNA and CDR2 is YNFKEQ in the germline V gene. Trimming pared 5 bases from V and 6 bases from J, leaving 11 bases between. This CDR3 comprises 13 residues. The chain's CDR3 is CASSAQQKNTIYF. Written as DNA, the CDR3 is TGTGCCAGCAGCGCACAGCAGAAAAACACCATATATTTT.

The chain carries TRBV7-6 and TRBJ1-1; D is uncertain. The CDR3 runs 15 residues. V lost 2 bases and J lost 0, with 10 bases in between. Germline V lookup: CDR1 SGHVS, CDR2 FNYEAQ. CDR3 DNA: TGTGCCAGCAGCTTACGAGGGATGTTGAACACTGAAGCTTTCTTT. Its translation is CASSLRGMLNTEAFF.

CDR3 protein: CASSQLSTSAVLYEQYF. The CDR3 DNA is TGTGCCAGCTCGCAACTTTCGACTAGCGCCGTCCTATACGAGCAGTACTTC. The gene calls are TRBV18 and TRBJ2-7; 8 bases fit TRBD2. This CDR3 spans 17 amino acids. Germline assignment: CDR1 KGHSH and CDR2 LQKENI. V was clipped by 6 bases and J by 4 bases; unmatched bases: 17.

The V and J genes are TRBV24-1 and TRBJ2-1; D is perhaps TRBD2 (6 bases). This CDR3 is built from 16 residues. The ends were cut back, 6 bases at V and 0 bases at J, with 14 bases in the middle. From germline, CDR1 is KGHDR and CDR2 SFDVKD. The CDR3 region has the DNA TGTGCCACCAGTAGTAGCGGTATAAGCTCCTACAATGAGCAGTTCTTC. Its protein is CATSSSGISSYNEQFF.

CDR3 protein: CASSDSTSGGPPSGANVLTF. Written as DNA, the CDR3 is TGTGCCAGCAGTGACTCGACTAGCGGGGGTCCACCCTCTGGGGCCAACGTCCTGACTTTC. This chain links TRBV6-4 with TRBJ2-6; 12 bases are a match to TRBD2. This CDR3 spans 20 amino acids. Germline CDR1 MRHNA, CDR2 SNTAGT. The V gene end was trimmed by 0 bases and the J gene end by 0 bases; junction bases not matched to a gene: 6.

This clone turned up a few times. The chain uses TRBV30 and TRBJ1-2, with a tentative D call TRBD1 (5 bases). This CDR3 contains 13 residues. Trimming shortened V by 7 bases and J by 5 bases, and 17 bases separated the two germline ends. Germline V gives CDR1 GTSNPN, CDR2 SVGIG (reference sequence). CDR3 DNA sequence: TGTGCCTTGTCCCGGGGGGGAACGTATGGCTACACCTTC. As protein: CALSRGGTYGYTF.

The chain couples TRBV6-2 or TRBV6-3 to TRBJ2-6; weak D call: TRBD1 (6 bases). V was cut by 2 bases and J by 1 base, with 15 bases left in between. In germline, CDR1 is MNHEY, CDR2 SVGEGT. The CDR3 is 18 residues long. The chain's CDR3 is CASSYGRGLGSGANVLTF. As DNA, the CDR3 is TGTGCCAGCAGTTACGGCAGGGGCTTAGGATCTGGGGCCAACGTCCTGACTTTC.

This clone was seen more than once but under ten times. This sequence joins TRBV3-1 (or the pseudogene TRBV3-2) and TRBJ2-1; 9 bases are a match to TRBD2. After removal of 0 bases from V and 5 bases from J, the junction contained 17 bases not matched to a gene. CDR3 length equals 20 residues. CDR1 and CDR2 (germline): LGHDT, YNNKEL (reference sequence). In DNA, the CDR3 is TGTGCCAGCAGCCAAGAGGCGGGAGGGCCGGCTAGGCGTATACACAATGAGCAGTTCTTC. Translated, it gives CASSQEAGGPARRIHNEQFF.

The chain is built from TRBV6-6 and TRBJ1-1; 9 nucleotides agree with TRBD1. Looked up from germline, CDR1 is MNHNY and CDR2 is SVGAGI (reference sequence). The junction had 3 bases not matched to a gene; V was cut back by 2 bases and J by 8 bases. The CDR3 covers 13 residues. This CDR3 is CASSYGQGMEAFF. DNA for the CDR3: TGTGCCAGCAGTTACGGACAGGGGATGGAAGCTTTCTTT.

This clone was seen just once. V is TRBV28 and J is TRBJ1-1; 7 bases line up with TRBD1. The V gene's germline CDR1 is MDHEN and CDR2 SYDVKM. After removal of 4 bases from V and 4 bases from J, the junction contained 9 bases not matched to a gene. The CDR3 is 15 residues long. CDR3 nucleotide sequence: TGTGCCAGCAGTTCACTGAGGGGGCAGGCCACTGAAGCTTTCTTT. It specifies CASSSLRGQATEAFF.

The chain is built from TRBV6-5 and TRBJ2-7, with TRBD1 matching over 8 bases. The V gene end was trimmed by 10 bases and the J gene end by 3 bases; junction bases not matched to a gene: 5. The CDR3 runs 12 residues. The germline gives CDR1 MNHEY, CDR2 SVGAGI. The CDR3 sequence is CATHRGDYEQYF. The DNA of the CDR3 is TGTGCCACCCACAGGGGGGACTACGAGCAGTACTTC.

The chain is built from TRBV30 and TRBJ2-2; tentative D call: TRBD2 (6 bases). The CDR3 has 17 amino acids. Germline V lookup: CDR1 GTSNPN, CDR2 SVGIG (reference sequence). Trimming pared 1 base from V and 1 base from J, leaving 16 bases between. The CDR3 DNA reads TGTGCCTGGAGTGCCCTGGGGCAGGGAGGGAACACCGGGGAGCTGTTTTTT. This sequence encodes CAWSALGQGGNTGELFF. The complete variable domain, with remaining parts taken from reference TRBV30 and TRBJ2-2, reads SQTIHQWPATLVQPVGSPLSLECTVEGTSNPNLYWYRQAAGRGLQLLFYSVGIGQISSEVPQNLSASRPQDRQFILSSKKLLLSDSGFYLCAWSALGQGGNTGELFFGEGSRLTVL.

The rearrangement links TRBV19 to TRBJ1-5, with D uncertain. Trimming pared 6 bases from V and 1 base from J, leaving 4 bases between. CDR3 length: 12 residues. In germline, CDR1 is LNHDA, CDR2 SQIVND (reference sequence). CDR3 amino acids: CASRESNQPQHF. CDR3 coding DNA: TGTGCCAGTAGGGAGAGCAATCAGCCCCAGCATTTT.

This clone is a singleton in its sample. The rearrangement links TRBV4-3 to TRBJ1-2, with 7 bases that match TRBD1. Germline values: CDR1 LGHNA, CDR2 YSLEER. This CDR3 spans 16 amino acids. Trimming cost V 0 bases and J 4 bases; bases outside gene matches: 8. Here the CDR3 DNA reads TGCGCCAGCAGCCAAGATCGCAGGGGGATTCTCTATGGCTACACCTTC. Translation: CASSQDRRGILYGYTF.